The 6 T cell receptor beta chains reported below all come from one sample, sequenced in a study of blood T cell repertoires in COVID-19. Assay used: immunoSEQ multiplex PCR; TCRdb lists only in-frame clones, some missing. The table records about 99,000 clones, roughly nine tenths of them present only once. Sequencing was done on a sample of peripheral blood. Every receptor here comes from a human donor in a cohort sampled during active COVID-19.

V gene TRBV12-3 or TRBV12-4 combines with J gene TRBJ1-1, with D hard to call. Between the trimmed V and J ends, which lost 3 bases and 6 bases, there was a span of 11 bases. The CDR3 loop spans 13 amino acids. CDR3 residues: CASSFIKLAEAFF. Here the CDR3 DNA reads TGTGCCAGCAGTTTTATAAAATTAGCTGAAGCTTTCTTT.

This chain links TRBV9 with TRBJ2-7; no reliable D call. The germline CDR1 and CDR2 sequences are SGDLS and YYNGEE. CDR3 length: 14 residues. The ends were cut back, 0 bases at V and 2 bases at J, with 9 bases in the middle. DNA of the CDR3: TGTGCCAGCAGCGTAGCGGCGGTAACCTACGAGCAGTACTTC. This gives the protein CASSVAAVTYEQYF.

This chain uses TRBV28 with TRBJ1-2; the match to TRBD1 covers 8 bases. This CDR3 region has 15 residues. From germline, CDR1 is MDHEN and CDR2 SYDVKM. Trimming cost V 2 bases and J 4 bases; bases outside gene matches: 6. The CDR3, as DNA: TGTGCCAGCAGTTTAGGGGGGACAGGAGTCTATGGCTACACCTTC. This sequence encodes CASSLGGTGVYGYTF.

V is TRBV18 and J is TRBJ1-4; 7 bases match TRBD1. The CDR3 contains 13 residues. The V segment lost 3 bases and the J segment 8 bases; nucleotides outside the gene matches: 3. The germline CDR1 and CDR2 sequences are KGHSH and LQKENI. CDR3 bases: TGTGCCAGCTCACCCCGGGACAGAGAAAAACTGTTTTTT. Protein: CASSPRDREKLFF.

DNA for the CDR3: TGTGCCAGCACTCTGACTAGCGCTCGGTTAGCCAAAAACATTCAGTACTTC. Translating gives CASTLTSARLAKNIQYF. The V and J genes are TRBV5-5 and TRBJ2-4; 8 bases match TRBD2. In germline, CDR1 is SGHKS, CDR2 YYEKEE (reference sequence). This CDR3 has 17 amino acids. After removal of 6 bases from V and 0 bases from J, the junction contained 11 bases not matched to a gene. Full variable domain (outside the CDR3, taken from reference TRBV5-5 and TRBJ2-4): DAGVTQSPTHLIKTRGQQVTLRCSPISGHKSVSWYQQVLGQGPQFIFQYYEKEERGRGNFPDRFSARQFPNYSSELNVNALLLGDSALYLCASTLTSARLAKNIQYFGAGTRLSVL.

In regard to this clone: The sample has other DNA sequences that encode this CDR3 too. V is TRBV29-1 and J is TRBJ2-1; 12 nucleotides match TRBD2. Germline CDR1 reads SQVTM; CDR2 reads ANQGSEA. V dropped 2 bases and J dropped 7; count of bases not matched to a gene: 3. This CDR3 contains 14 residues. The CDR3 nucleotides are TGCAGCGTTGAACCTAGCGGGAGGGGGAATGAGCAGTTCTTC. It translates to CSVEPSGRGNEQFF.